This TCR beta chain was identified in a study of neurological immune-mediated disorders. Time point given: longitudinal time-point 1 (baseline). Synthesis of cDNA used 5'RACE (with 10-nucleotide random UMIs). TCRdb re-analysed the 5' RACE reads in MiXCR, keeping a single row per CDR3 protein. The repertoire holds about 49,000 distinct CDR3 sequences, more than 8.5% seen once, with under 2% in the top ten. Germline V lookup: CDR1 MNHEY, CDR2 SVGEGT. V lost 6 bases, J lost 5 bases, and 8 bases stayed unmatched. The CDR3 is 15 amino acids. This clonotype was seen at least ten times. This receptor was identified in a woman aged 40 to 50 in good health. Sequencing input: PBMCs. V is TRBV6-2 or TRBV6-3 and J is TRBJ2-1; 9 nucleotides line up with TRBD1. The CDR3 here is CASRLDRGGNNEQFF. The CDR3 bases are TGTGCCAGCAGACTGGACAGGGGAGGCAACAATGAGCAGTTCTTC.